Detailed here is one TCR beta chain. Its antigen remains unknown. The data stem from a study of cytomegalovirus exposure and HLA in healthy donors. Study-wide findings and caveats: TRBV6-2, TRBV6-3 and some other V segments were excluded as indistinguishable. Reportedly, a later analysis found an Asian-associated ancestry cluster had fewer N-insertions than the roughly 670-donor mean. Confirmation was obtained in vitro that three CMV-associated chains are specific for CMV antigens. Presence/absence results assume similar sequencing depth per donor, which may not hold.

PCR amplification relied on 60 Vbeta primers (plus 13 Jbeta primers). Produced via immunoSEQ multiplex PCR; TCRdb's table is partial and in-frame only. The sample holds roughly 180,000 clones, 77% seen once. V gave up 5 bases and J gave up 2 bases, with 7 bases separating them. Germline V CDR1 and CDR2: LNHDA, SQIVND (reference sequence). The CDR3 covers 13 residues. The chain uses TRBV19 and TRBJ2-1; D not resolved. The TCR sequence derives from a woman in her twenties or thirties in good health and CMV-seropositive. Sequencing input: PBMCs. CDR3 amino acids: CASSYLAYNEQFF. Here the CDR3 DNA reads TGTGCCAGTAGTTACCTAGCCTACAATGAGCAGTTCTTC.